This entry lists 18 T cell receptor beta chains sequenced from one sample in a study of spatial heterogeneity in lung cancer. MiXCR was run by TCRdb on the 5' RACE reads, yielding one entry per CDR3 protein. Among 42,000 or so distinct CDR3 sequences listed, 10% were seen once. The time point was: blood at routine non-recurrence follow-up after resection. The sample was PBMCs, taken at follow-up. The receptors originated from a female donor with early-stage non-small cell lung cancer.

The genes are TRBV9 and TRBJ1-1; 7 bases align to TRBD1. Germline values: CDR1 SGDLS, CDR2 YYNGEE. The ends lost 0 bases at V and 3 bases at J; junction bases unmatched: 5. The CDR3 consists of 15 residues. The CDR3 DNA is TGTGCCAGCAGCGTAGATCCCCAGGGGGACACTGAAGCTTTCTTT. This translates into CASSVDPQGDTEAFF.

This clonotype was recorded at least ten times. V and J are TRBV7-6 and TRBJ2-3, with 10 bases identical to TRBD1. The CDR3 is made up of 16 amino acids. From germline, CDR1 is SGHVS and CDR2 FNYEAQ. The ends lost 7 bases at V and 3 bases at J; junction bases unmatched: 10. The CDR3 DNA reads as TGTGCCAGCAACCCAGACCCGGGACAGGGGACAGATACGCAGTATTTT. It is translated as CASNPDPGQGTDTQYF.

CDR3 sequence (DNA): TGTGCCAGCAGTTTTTGGCGTCGGGACAGGGTTTTGGGATACACCTTC. It codes for CASSFWRRDRVLGYTF. The chain couples TRBV12-3 or TRBV12-4 to TRBJ1-2; 9 bases align to TRBD1. The V segment lost 3 bases and the J segment 11 bases; nucleotides outside the gene matches: 16. The CDR3 length is 16 residues.

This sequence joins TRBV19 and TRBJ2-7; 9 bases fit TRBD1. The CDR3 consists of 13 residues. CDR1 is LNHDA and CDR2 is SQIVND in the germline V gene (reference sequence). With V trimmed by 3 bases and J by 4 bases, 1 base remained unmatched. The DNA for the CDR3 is TGTGCCAGTAGTATGGGACAGGGATACGAGCAGTACTTC. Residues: CASSMGQGYEQYF.

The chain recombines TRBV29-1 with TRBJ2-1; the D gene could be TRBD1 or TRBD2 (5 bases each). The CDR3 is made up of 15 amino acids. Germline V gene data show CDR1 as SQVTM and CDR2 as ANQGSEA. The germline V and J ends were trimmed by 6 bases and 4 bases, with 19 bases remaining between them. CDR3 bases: TGCAGCGTCGTCACCGGGACGCAGGTTTACAATGAGCAGTTCTTC. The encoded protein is CSVVTGTQVYNEQFF.

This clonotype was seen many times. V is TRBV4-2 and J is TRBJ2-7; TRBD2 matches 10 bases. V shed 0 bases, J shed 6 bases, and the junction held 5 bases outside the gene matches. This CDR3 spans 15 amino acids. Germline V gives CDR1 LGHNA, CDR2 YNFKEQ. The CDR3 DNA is TGTGCCAGCAGCCAAGATAGTTGGACTAGCGGCGAGCAGTACTTC. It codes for CASSQDSWTSGEQYF.

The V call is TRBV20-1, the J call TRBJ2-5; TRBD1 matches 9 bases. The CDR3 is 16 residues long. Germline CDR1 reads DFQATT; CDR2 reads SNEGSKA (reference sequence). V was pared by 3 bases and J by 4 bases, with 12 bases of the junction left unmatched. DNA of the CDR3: TGCAGTGCTAGCCGGGGACAGGGCCGTTTTCTAGAGACCCAGTACTTC. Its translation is CSASRGQGRFLETQYF.

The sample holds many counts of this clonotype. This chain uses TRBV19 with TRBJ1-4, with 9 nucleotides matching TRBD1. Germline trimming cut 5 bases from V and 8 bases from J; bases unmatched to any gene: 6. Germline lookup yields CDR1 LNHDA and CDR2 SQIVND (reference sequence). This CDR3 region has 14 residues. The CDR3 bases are TGTGCCAGTAGTCTCGGGACAGGGAACGAAAAACTGTTTTTT. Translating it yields CASSLGTGNEKLFF.

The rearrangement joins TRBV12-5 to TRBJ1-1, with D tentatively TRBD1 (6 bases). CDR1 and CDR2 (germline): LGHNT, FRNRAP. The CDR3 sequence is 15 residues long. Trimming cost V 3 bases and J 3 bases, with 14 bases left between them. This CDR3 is CASGFNTGSYTEAFF. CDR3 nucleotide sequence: TGTGCTAGTGGTTTTAATACAGGGTCTTACACTGAAGCTTTCTTT. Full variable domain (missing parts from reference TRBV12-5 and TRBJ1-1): DARVTQTPRHKVTEMGQEVTMRCQPILGHNTVFWYRQTMMQGLELLAYFRNRAPLDDSGMPKDRFSAEMPDATLATLKIQPSEPRDSAVYFCASGFNTGSYTEAFFGQGTRLTVV.

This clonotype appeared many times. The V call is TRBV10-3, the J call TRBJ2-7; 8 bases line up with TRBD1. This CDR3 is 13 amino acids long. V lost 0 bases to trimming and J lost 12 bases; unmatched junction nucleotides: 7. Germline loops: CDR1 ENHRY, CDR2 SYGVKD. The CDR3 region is CAISESKGQGVYF. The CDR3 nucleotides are TGTGCCATCAGTGAGTCGAAAGGACAGGGCGTGTACTTC.

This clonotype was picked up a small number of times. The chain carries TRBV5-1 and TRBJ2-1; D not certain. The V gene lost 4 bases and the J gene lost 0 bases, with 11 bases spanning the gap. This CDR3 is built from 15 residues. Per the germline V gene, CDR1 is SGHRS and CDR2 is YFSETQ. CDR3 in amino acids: CASSADFSSYNEQFF. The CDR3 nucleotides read TGCGCCAGCAGCGCAGACTTCAGCTCCTACAATGAGCAGTTCTTC. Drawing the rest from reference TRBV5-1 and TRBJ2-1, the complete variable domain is KAGVTQTPRYLIKTRGQQVTLSCSPISGHRSVSWYQQTPGQGLQFLFEYFSETQRNKGNFPGRFSGRQFSNSRSEMNVSTLELGDSALYLCASSADFSSYNEQFFGPGTRLTVL.

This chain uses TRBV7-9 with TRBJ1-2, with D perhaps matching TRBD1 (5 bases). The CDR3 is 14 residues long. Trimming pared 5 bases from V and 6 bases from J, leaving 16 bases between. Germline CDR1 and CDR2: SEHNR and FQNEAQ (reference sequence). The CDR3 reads CASSLRDGTDGYTF. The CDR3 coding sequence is TGTGCCAGCAGCCTCCGGGACGGGACGGATGGCTACACCTTC.

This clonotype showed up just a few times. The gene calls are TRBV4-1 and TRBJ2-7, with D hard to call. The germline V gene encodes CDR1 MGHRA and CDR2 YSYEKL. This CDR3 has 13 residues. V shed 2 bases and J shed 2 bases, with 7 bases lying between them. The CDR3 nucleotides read TGCGCCAGCAGCCAAACGGGCCCCTACGAGCAGTACTTC. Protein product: CASSQTGPYEQYF.

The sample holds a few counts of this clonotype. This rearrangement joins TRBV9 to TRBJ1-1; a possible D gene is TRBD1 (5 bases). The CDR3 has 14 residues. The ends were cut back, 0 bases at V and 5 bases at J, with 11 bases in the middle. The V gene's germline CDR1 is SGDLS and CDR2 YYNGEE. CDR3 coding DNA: TGTGCCAGCAGCGTAGCGGGGGGTATGACTGAAGCTTTCTTT. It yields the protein CASSVAGGMTEAFF.

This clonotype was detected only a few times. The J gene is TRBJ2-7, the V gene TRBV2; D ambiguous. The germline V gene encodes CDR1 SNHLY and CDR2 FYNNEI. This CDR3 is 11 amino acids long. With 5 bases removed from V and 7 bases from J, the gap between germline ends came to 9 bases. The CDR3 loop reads CASSPSAEQYF. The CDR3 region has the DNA TGTGCCAGCAGTCCCTCGGCAGAGCAGTACTTC.

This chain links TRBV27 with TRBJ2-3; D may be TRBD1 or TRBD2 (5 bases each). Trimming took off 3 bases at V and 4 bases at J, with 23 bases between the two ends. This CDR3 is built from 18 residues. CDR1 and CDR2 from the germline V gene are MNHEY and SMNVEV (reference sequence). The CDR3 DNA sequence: TGTGCCAGCAGTTTGTTCCTCCGGGGCCTAAGGATTTCAGATACGCAGTATTTT. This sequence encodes CASSLFLRGLRISDTQYF.

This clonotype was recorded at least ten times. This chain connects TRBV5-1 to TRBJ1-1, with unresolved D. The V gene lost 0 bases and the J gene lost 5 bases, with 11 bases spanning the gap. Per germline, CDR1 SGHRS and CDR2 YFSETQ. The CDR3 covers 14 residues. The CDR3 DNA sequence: TGCGCCAGCAGCTTGGGAGGCGGAGGGACTGAAGCTTTCTTT. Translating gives CASSLGGGGTEAFF.

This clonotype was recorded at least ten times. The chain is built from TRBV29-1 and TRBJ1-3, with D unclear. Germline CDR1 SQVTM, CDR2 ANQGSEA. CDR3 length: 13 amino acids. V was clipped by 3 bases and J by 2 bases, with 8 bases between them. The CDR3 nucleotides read TGCAGCGTTGAGCTGGGTACTGGAAACACCATATATTTT. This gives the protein CSVELGTGNTIYF.